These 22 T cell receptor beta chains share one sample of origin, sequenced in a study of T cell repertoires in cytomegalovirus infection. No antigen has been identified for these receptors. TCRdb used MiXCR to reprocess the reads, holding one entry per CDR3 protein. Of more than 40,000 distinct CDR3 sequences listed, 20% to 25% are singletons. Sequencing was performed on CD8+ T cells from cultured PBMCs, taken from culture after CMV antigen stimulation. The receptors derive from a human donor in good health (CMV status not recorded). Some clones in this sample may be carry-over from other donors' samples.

CDR3 DNA sequence: TGCAGTGCTAGAGAATTGGACGGGGAGCTGTTTTTT. Protein product: CSARELDGELFF. V and J are TRBV20-1 and TRBJ2-2; no clear D. Germline CDR1 is DFQATT and CDR2 is SNEGSKA (reference sequence). This CDR3 region has 12 residues. V dropped 0 bases and J dropped 7 bases, with 6 bases sitting between them.

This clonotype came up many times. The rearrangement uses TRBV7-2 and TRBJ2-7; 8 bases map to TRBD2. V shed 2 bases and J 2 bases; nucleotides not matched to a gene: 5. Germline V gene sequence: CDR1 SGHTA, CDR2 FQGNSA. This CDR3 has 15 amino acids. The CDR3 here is CASSLNSGKAYEQYF. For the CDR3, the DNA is TGTGCCAGCAGCTTAAATAGCGGGAAAGCCTACGAGCAGTACTTC.

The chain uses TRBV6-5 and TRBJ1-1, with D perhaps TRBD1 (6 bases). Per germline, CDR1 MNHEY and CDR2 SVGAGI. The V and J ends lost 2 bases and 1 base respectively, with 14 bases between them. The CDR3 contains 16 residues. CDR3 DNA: TGTGCCAGCAGTTACCTCAGCAGGGGAGCGAACACTGAAGCTTTCTTT. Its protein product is CASSYLSRGANTEAFF.

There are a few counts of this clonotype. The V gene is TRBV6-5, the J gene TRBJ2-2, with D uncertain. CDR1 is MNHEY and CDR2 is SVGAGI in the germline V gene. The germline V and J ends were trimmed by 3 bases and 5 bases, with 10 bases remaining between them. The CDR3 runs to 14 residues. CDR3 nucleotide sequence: TGTGCCAGCAGTTATAATGTCCAGACCGGGGAGCTGTTTTTT. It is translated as CASSYNVQTGELFF.

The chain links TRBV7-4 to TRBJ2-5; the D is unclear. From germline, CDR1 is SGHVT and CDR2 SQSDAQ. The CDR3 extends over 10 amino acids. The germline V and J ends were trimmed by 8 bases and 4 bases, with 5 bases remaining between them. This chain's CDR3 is CASSGETQYF. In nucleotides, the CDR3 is TGTGCCAGCTCAGGAGAGACCCAGTACTTC.

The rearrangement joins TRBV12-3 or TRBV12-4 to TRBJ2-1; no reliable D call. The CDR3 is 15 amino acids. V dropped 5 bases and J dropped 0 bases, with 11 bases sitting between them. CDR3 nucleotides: TGTGCCAGCAGTGCCCCACAGAGCTCCTACAATGAGCAGTTCTTC. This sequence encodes CASSAPQSSYNEQFF.

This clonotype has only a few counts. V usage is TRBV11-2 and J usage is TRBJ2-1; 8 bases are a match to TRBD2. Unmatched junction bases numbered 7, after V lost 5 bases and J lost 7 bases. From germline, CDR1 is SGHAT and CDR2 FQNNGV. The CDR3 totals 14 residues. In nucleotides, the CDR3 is TGTGCCAGCAGCCAATGGACTAGCAGAAATGAGCAGTTCTTC. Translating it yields CASSQWTSRNEQFF.

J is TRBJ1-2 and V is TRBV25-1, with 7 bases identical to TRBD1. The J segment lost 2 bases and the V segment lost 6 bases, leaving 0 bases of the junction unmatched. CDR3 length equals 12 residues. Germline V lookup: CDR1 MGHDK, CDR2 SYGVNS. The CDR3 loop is CASRQGNYGYTF. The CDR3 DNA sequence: TGTGCCAGCAGACAGGGGAACTATGGCTACACCTTC.

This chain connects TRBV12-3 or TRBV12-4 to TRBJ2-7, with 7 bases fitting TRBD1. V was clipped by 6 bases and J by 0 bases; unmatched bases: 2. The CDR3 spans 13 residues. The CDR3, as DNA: TGTGCCAGCAGGGACAGGAGCTCCTACGAGCAGTACTTC. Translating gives CASRDRSSYEQYF.

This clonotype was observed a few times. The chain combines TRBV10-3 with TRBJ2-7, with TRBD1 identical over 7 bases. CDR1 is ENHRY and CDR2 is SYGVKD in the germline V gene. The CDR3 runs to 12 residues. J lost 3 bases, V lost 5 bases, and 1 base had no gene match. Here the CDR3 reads CAISPGGYEQYF. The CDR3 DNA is TGTGCCATCAGTCCAGGGGGCTACGAGCAGTACTTC.

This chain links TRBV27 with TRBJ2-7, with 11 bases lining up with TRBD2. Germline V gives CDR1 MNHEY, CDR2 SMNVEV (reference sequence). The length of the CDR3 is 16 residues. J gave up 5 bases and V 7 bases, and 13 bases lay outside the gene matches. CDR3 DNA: TGTGCCAGCAATCCGGGACTAGCGGCCTCTTTCGACGAGCAGTACTTC. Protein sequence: CASNPGLAASFDEQYF.

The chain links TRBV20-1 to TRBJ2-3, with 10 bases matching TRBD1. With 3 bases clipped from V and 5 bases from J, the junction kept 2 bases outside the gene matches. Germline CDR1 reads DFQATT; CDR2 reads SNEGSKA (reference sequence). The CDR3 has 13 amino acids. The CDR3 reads CSASRDRGDTQYF. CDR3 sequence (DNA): TGCAGTGCTAGTAGGGACAGGGGAGATACGCAGTATTTT.

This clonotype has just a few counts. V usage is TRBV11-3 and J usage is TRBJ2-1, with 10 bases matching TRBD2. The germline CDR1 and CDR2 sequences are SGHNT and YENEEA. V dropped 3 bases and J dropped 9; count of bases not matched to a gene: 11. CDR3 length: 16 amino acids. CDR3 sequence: CASSFSGRNQRGEQFF. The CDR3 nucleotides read TGTGCCAGCAGCTTTAGCGGGAGGAATCAACGCGGTGAGCAGTTCTTC.

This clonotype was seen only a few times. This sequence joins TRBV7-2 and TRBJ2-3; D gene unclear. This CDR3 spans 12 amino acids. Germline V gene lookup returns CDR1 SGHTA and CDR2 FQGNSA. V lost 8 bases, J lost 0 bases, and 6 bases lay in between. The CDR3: CASHSSTDTQYF. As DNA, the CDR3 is TGTGCCAGCCACTCTAGCACAGATACGCAGTATTTT.

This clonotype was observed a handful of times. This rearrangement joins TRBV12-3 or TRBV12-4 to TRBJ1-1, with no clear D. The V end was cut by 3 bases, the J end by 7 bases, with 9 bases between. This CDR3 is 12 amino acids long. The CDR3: CASSFTTDEAFF. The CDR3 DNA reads TGTGCCAGCAGTTTCACCACAGATGAAGCTTTCTTT.

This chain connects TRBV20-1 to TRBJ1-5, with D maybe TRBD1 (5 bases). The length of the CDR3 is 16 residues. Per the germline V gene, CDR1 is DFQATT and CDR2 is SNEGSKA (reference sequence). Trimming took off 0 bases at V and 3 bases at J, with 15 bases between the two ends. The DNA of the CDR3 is TGCAGTGCTAGAGATCGGGGGAGCCGGGTCAATCAGCCCCAGCATTTT. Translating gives CSARDRGSRVNQPQHF.

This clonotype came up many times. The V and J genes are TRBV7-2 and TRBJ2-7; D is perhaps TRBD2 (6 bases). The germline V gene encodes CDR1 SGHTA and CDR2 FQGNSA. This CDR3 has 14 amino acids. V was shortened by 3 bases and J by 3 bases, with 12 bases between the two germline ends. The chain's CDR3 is CASSFDGRGYEQYF. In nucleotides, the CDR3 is TGTGCCAGCAGCTTTGACGGGAGAGGCTACGAGCAGTACTTC.

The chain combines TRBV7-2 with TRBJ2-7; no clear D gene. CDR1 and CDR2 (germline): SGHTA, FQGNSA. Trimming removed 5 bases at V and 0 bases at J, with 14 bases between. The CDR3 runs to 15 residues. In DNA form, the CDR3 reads TGTGCCAGCAGCCCCCGCCCGTCCCCCTCCTACGAGCAGTACTTC. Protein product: CASSPRPSPSYEQYF. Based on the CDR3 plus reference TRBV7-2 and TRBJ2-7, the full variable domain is GAGVSQSPSNKVTEKGKDVELRCDPISGHTALYWYRQSLGQGLEFLIYFQGNSAPDKSGLPSDRFSAERTGGSVSTLTIQRTQQEDSAVYLCASSPRPSPSYEQYFGPGTRLTVT.

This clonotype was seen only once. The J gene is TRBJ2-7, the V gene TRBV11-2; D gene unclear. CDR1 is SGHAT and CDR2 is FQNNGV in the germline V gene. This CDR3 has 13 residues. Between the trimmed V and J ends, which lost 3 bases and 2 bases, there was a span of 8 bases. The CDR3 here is CASSLWLPYEQYF. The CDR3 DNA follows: TGTGCCAGCAGCTTGTGGCTTCCCTACGAGCAGTACTTC.

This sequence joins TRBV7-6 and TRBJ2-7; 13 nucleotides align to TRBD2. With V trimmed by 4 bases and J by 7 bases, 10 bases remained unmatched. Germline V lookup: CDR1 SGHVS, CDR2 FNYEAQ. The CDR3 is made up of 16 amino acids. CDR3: CASSSSTGTSGVEQYF. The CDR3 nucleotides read TGTGCCAGCAGCTCCTCAACCGGGACTAGCGGGGTAGAGCAGTACTTC.

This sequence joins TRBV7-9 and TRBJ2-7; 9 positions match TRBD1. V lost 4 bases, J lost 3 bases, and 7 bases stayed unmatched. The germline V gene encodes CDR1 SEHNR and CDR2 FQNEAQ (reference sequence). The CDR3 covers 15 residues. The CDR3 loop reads CASSSGGQGNYEQYF. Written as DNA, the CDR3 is TGTGCCAGCAGCTCCGGAGGACAGGGGAACTACGAGCAGTACTTC.

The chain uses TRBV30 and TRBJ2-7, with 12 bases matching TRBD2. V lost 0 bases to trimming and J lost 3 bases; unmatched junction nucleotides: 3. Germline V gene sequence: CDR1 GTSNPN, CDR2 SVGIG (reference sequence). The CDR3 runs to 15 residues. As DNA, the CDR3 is TGTGCCTGGAGTGTTCTAGCGGGAGGGGACTACGAGCAGTACTTC. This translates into CAWSVLAGGDYEQYF.